A single sample is the source of the 32 T cell receptor beta chains below, sequenced in a study of shared clonotypes between healthy human individuals. Libraries were prepared by immunoSEQ multiplex PCR; TCRdb keeps only in-frame clonotypes and omits some of them. The sample lists about 680,000 clones; about three quarters were seen once. Source material: memory CD4+ T cells sorted from blood. Subset described: CD45RA-negative fraction. The origin of the receptors is a woman under 40 in good health.

The chain has TRBV11-2 and TRBJ1-4, with D uncertain. The length of the CDR3 is 15 residues. Germline CDR1 reads SGHAT; CDR2 reads FQNNGV. The V gene lost 5 bases and the J gene lost 8 bases, with 18 bases spanning the gap. CDR3 protein: CASSPSGNAEEKLFF. CDR3 coding DNA: TGTGCCAGCAGCCCTTCGGGGAACGCAGAGGAAAAACTGTTTTTT. Drawing the rest from reference TRBV11-2 and TRBJ1-4, the complete variable domain is EAGVAQSPRYKIIEKRQSVAFWCNPISGHATLYWYQQILGQGPKLLIQFQNNGVVDDSQLPKDRFSAERLKGVDSTLKIQPAKLEDSAVYLCASSPSGNAEEKLFFGSGTQLSVL.

V usage is TRBV27 and J usage is TRBJ1-2; 8 bases are a match to TRBD1. The germline V gene has CDR1 MNHEY and CDR2 SMNVEV (reference sequence). The V and J ends lost 4 bases and 6 bases, in that order; junction bases with no gene match: 7. The length of the CDR3 is 14 residues. This chain's CDR3 is CASSSQGAPDGYTF. In DNA, the CDR3 is TGTGCCAGCAGTTCCCAGGGGGCACCGGATGGCTACACCTTC.

Of note for this clone: Distinct nucleotide sequences in the sample also encode this CDR3. The gene calls are TRBV28 and TRBJ1-2; 7 nucleotides match TRBD1. The J segment lost 8 bases and the V segment lost 6 bases, leaving 9 bases of the junction unmatched. The CDR3 has 13 amino acids. CDR1 and CDR2 from the germline V gene are MDHEN and SYDVKM. The CDR3 region has the DNA TGTGCCAGCAGCTTAGACAGGGTGGGAGGCTACACCTTC. It yields the protein CASSLDRVGGYTF.

The chain combines TRBV5-1 with TRBJ1-1; the D is unclear. CDR3 length: 13 amino acids. The germline V gene encodes CDR1 SGHRS and CDR2 YFSETQ. The V gene lost 6 bases and the J gene lost 5 bases, with 14 bases spanning the gap. CDR3 sequence: CASTSDQTTEAFF. The DNA of the CDR3 is TGCGCCAGCACCTCTGATCAGACTACTGAAGCTTTCTTT.

The rearrangement joins TRBV18 to TRBJ2-3; 10 bases are shared with TRBD1. Germline-derived CDR1 and CDR2 are KGHSH and LQKENI. With V trimmed by 1 base and J by 2 bases, 3 bases remained unmatched. The CDR3 sequence is 16 residues long. The CDR3 sequence is CASSPRQGAYTDTQYF. The CDR3 region has the DNA TGTGCCAGCTCACCACGACAGGGGGCCTACACAGATACGCAGTATTTT.

This sequence joins TRBV29-1 and TRBJ1-2; 11 positions agree with TRBD1. The CDR3 length is 14 residues. V gave up 6 bases and J gave up 7 bases; unmatched junction bases: 10. CDR1 SQVTM and CDR2 ANQGSEA come from the germline V gene. Here the CDR3 DNA reads TGCAGCGTCCAAGGACAGGGGGCGCCGGGTGGCTACACCTTC. Its protein product is CSVQGQGAPGGYTF. Combining the CDR3 with reference TRBV29-1 and TRBJ1-2 gives the whole variable domain SAVISQKPSRDICQRGTSLTIQCQVDSQVTMMFWYRQQPGQSLTLIATANQGSEATYESGFVIDKFPISRPNLTFSTLTVSNMSPEDSSIYLCSVQGQGAPGGYTFGSGTRLTVV.

The sample holds one count of this clone. The J gene is TRBJ1-4, the V gene TRBV4-1; the D is unclear. The germline V gene encodes CDR1 MGHRA and CDR2 YSYEKL. The CDR3 sequence is 14 residues long. V was clipped by 2 bases and J by 5 bases, with 9 bases between them. CDR3 coding DNA: TGCGCCAGCAGCCAATACCAGTCGAATGAAAAACTGTTTTTT. Translating it yields CASSQYQSNEKLFF.

The J gene is TRBJ2-2, the V gene TRBV11-2; D possibly uses TRBD1 or TRBD2 (5 bases each). Germline CDR1 SGHAT, CDR2 FQNNGV. This CDR3 has 15 residues. Trimming stripped 5 bases from V and 5 bases from J, with 15 bases between. This CDR3 reads CASSQVGVWTGELFF. The CDR3 DNA reads TGTGCCAGCAGCCAAGTGGGGGTTTGGACCGGGGAGCTGTTTTTT. The variable domain in full, with the rest retrieved from reference TRBV11-2 and TRBJ2-2, is EAGVAQSPRYKIIEKRQSVAFWCNPISGHATLYWYQQILGQGPKLLIQFQNNGVVDDSQLPKDRFSAERLKGVDSTLKIQPAKLEDSAVYLCASSQVGVWTGELFFGEGSRLTVL.

The chain employs TRBV15 and TRBJ2-3; 10 nucleotides agree with TRBD2. The CDR3 covers 15 residues. Unmatched junction bases numbered 3, after V lost 0 bases and J lost 6 bases. CDR1 LNHNV and CDR2 YYDKDF come from the germline V gene (reference sequence). The CDR3 region is CATSRELAGPDTQYF. The CDR3 DNA reads as TGTGCCACCAGCAGAGAACTAGCGGGACCGGATACGCAGTATTTT.

V is TRBV28 and J is TRBJ2-2; 7 bases agree with TRBD1. The germline V gene encodes CDR1 MDHEN and CDR2 SYDVKM. The CDR3 has 15 residues. The trim removed 6 bases at V and 6 bases at J, leaving 10 bases unmatched. CDR3 sequence reads: CASRSPRGQAGELFF. The CDR3 nucleotides read TGTGCCAGCAGATCCCCGAGGGGGCAGGCCGGGGAGCTGTTTTTT.

This clone is a singleton in its sample. The chain has TRBV28 and TRBJ1-4; 10 bases map to TRBD1. This CDR3 contains 15 residues. Germline V lookup: CDR1 MDHEN, CDR2 SYDVKM. J lost 7 bases, V lost 5 bases, and 7 bases had no gene match. This chain's CDR3 is CASSPSRDRGEKLFF. The CDR3 DNA follows: TGTGCCAGCAGTCCCAGTCGGGACAGGGGTGAAAAACTGTTTTTT.

V is TRBV4-1 and J is TRBJ2-5; 8 bases are shared with TRBD2. From germline, CDR1 is MGHRA and CDR2 YSYEKL. J gave up 2 bases and V 0 bases, and 8 bases lay outside the gene matches. This CDR3 region has 17 residues. CDR3 in amino acids: CASSQERNSGAQETQYF. CDR3 nucleotides: TGCGCCAGCAGCCAAGAACGGAATAGCGGGGCACAAGAGACCCAGTACTTC.

This chain uses TRBV10-3 with TRBJ2-6; 10 nucleotides match TRBD2. CDR1 and CDR2 from the germline V gene are ENHRY and SYGVKD. Unmatched junction bases numbered 8, after V lost 5 bases and J lost 4 bases. CDR3 length: 17 amino acids. In DNA form, the CDR3 reads TGTGCCATCAGTTCTAGCGGGAGCATCGGCGGGGCCAACGTCCTGACTTTC. Amino acid sequence: CAISSSGSIGGANVLTF.

V gene TRBV7-2 combines with J gene TRBJ1-1, with D perhaps matching TRBD1 (5 bases). This CDR3 comprises 14 residues. Deletions cut 0 bases from V and 4 bases from J, with 9 bases between. Germline CDR1 reads SGHTA; CDR2 reads FQGNSA. The CDR3 is CASSLATRGTEAFF. CDR3 sequence (DNA): TGTGCCAGCAGCTTAGCGACTAGGGGCACTGAAGCTTTCTTT. Based on the CDR3 plus reference TRBV7-2 and TRBJ1-1, the full variable domain is GAGVSQSPSNKVTEKGKDVELRCDPISGHTALYWYRQSLGQGLEFLIYFQGNSAPDKSGLPSDRFSAERTGGSVSTLTIQRTQQEDSAVYLCASSLATRGTEAFFGQGTRLTVV.

This clone was seen only once. The chain uses TRBV28 and TRBJ1-3; weak D call: TRBD1 (5 bases). The CDR3 spans 15 residues. Trimming pared 7 bases from V and 0 bases from J, leaving 13 bases between. Germline assignment: CDR1 MDHEN and CDR2 SYDVKM. Here the CDR3 reads CASITPGASGNTIYF. For the CDR3, the DNA is TGTGCCAGCATAACCCCTGGGGCCTCTGGAAACACCATATATTTT. Full variable domain (missing parts from reference TRBV28 and TRBJ1-3): DVKVTQSSRYLVKRTGEKVFLECVQDMDHENMFWYRQDPGLGLRLIYFSYDVKMKEKGDIPEGYSVSREKKERFSLILESASTNQTSMYLCASITPGASGNTIYFGEGSWLTVV.

This clone was counted a few times. The chain combines TRBV10-3 with TRBJ2-1; D ambiguous. Trimming removed 5 bases from V and 0 bases from J, with 8 bases in between. The CDR3 is 14 residues long. From germline, CDR1 is ENHRY and CDR2 SYGVKD. The CDR3 nucleotides read TGTGCCATCAGTAGCGCCAGCTCCTACAATGAGCAGTTCTTC. Protein sequence: CAISSASSYNEQFF.

The J gene is TRBJ1-4, the V gene TRBV7-9, with a possible D match to TRBD1 (5 bases). Germline V gives CDR1 SEHNR, CDR2 FQNEAQ (reference sequence). The CDR3 runs to 14 residues. Between the trimmed V and J ends, which lost 3 bases and 3 bases, there was a span of 8 bases. Here the CDR3 reads CASSFGGANEKLFF. The CDR3 DNA follows: TGTGCCAGCAGCTTCGGGGGGGCTAATGAAAAACTGTTTTTT.

The V gene is TRBV5-8, the J gene TRBJ1-1; D gene unclear. The germline V gene has CDR1 SGHTS and CDR2 YDEGEE. This CDR3 contains 13 residues. Trimming pared 2 bases from V and 1 base from J, leaving 6 bases between. This CDR3 reads CASSLYPNTEAFF. The CDR3 coding sequence is TGTGCCAGCAGCTTATACCCGAACACTGAAGCTTTCTTT.

The chain has TRBV5-4 and TRBJ2-2; 8 nucleotides line up with TRBD1. Germline V gene sequence: CDR1 SGHNT, CDR2 YYREEE (reference sequence). J was trimmed by 4 bases and V by 5 bases; bases with no gene match: 10. This CDR3 spans 16 amino acids. CDR3 sequence: CASSGARQGRTGELFF. The CDR3 bases are TGTGCCAGCAGTGGGGCGAGACAGGGGCGCACCGGGGAGCTGTTTTTT.

V is TRBV4-1 and J is TRBJ1-3; TRBD1 aligns across 7 bases. Germline trimming cut 1 base from V and 0 bases from J; bases unmatched to any gene: 15. CDR3 length: 20 residues. Germline values: CDR1 MGHRA, CDR2 YSYEKL. CDR3 loop: CASSQGVLRGPQSSGNTIYF. In DNA form, the CDR3 reads TGCGCCAGCAGCCAAGGGGTCCTGAGGGGGCCTCAGTCCTCTGGAAACACCATATATTTT.

The CDR3 nucleotides are TGTGCCTGGGGGCGGGGGCGCGATCAGCCCCAGCATTTT. Translated: CAWGRGRDQPQHF. The chain couples TRBV30 to TRBJ1-5; possible D gene TRBD1, 6 bases. Germline CDR1 and CDR2: GTSNPN and SVGIG (reference sequence). Trimming stripped 5 bases from V and 5 bases from J, with 13 bases between. The CDR3 runs to 13 residues.

The chain uses TRBV7-2 and TRBJ2-7; D remains unclear. The CDR3 has 13 residues. V lost 1 base to trimming and J lost 6 bases, with 10 bases between them. The germline gives CDR1 SGHTA, CDR2 FQGNSA. The CDR3 nucleotides read TGTGCCAGCAGCTTAGAACATAACTCCGAGCAGTACTTC. Protein sequence: CASSLEHNSEQYF. Together with reference TRBV7-2 and TRBJ2-7, the CDR3 gives the full variable domain: GAGVSQSPSNKVTEKGKDVELRCDPISGHTALYWYRQSLGQGLEFLIYFQGNSAPDKSGLPSDRFSAERTGGSVSTLTIQRTQQEDSAVYLCASSLEHNSEQYFGPGTRLTVT.

This chain uses TRBV30 with TRBJ2-1; tentatively, D is TRBD2 (6 bases). In germline, CDR1 is GTSNPN, CDR2 SVGIG (reference sequence). V lost 8 bases and J 3 bases, leaving 17 bases between the germline ends. The length of the CDR3 is 14 residues. The CDR3 spells CAQTRDSYYNEQFF. The CDR3 DNA sequence: TGTGCCCAGACACGGGACTCATACTACAATGAGCAGTTCTTC.

The chain carries TRBV11-2 and TRBJ1-3; no clear D. Per germline, CDR1 SGHAT and CDR2 FQNNGV. This CDR3 region has 14 residues. Deletions cut 5 bases from V and 0 bases from J, with 8 bases between. The CDR3, as DNA: TGTGCCAGCAGCCCGATCTACTCTGGAAACACCATATATTTT. Amino acid sequence: CASSPIYSGNTIYF.

Only a few counts were recorded for this clone. V is TRBV2 and J is TRBJ1-1; 9 nucleotides match TRBD1. Germline CDR1 SNHLY, CDR2 FYNNEI. The CDR3 has 14 residues. Trimming at V came to 7 bases and at J to 6 bases, leaving 9 bases not matched to a gene. The CDR3 DNA is TGTGCCAGCACCAGGGACAGGGATGGAGCTGAAGCTTTCTTT. Translation: CASTRDRDGAEAFF. Complete variable domain (other parts from reference TRBV2 and TRBJ1-1): EPEVTQTPSHQVTQMGQEVILRCVPISNHLYFYWYRQILGQKVEFLVSFYNNEISEKSEIFDDQFSVERPDGSNFTLKIRSTKLEDSAMYFCASTRDRDGAEAFFGQGTRLTVV.

The chain joins TRBV14 to TRBJ2-1; TRBD2 agrees at 8 bases. CDR1 and CDR2 from the germline V gene are SGHDN and FVKESK. The CDR3 length is 13 residues. V lost 4 bases and J lost 4; bases outside the gene matches: 0. CDR3: CASSLAGYNEQFF. CDR3 nucleotides: TGTGCCAGCAGCCTAGCGGGATACAATGAGCAGTTCTTC.

The genes are TRBV11-1 and TRBJ2-2; 7 nucleotides agree with TRBD2. Germline V lookup: CDR1 SGHAT, CDR2 FQDESV (reference sequence). This CDR3 contains 16 residues. After removal of 5 bases from V and 3 bases from J, the junction contained 9 bases not matched to a gene. The CDR3 region has the DNA TGTGCCAGCAGCAAACCGGGACTAAAAGACACCGGGGAGCTGTTTTTT. Translated, it gives CASSKPGLKDTGELFF. The whole variable domain, filled in from reference TRBV11-1 and TRBJ2-2, reads EAEVAQSPRYKITEKSQAVAFWCDPISGHATLYWYRQILGQGPELLVQFQDESVVDDSQLPKDRFSAERLKGVDSTLKIQPAELGDSAMYLCASSKPGLKDTGELFFGEGSRLTVL.

The chain joins TRBV27 to TRBJ2-1; a possible D gene is TRBD2 (6 bases). CDR3 size: 12 residues. V was trimmed by 4 bases and J by 9 bases, leaving 10 bases between them. Germline-derived CDR1 and CDR2 are MNHEY and SMNVEV (reference sequence). The CDR3 DNA sequence: TGTGCCAGCAGTTCACTAGCAGGTGAGCAGTTCTTC. Encoded protein: CASSSLAGEQFF.

This chain connects TRBV2 to TRBJ1-4; D is possibly TRBD1 (5 bases). The V end lost 4 bases, the J end lost 6 bases, and 12 bases lay between the germline ends. This CDR3 is built from 14 residues. Germline CDR1 SNHLY, CDR2 FYNNEI. CDR3: CASSGTLGDEKLFF. The DNA for the CDR3 is TGTGCCAGCAGTGGGACACTCGGGGATGAAAAACTGTTTTTT.

V and J are TRBV11-2 and TRBJ1-2, with no clear D. V lost 5 bases and J lost 3, with 13 bases in between. This CDR3 region has 14 residues. Germline lookup yields CDR1 SGHAT and CDR2 FQNNGV. The CDR3 protein is CASSLLPGYYGYTF. CDR3 sequence (DNA): TGTGCCAGCAGCCTTCTTCCGGGGTACTATGGCTACACCTTC.

This clone was found a few times. Other DNA sequences in the sample encode the same CDR3. The V and J genes are TRBV28 and TRBJ2-4; TRBD1 might be the D (6 bases). Per the germline V gene, CDR1 is MDHEN and CDR2 is SYDVKM. The CDR3 has 14 amino acids. V dropped 5 bases and J dropped 4 bases, with 12 bases sitting between them. Here the CDR3 DNA reads TGTGCCAGCAGTCTCTCTGGACAGAAAAACATTCAGTACTTC. It translates to CASSLSGQKNIQYF. The full variable domain, rest sourced from reference TRBV28 and TRBJ2-4, is DVKVTQSSRYLVKRTGEKVFLECVQDMDHENMFWYRQDPGLGLRLIYFSYDVKMKEKGDIPEGYSVSREKKERFSLILESASTNQTSMYLCASSLSGQKNIQYFGAGTRLSVL.

This chain connects TRBV10-1 to TRBJ2-2, with D unclear. This CDR3 spans 16 amino acids. Germline CDR1 and CDR2: WNHNN and SYGVQD (reference sequence). V lost 5 bases and J lost 0, with 13 bases in between. This CDR3 reads CASSSGPWTNTGELFF. CDR3 sequence (DNA): TGCGCCAGCAGTTCCGGGCCTTGGACGAACACCGGGGAGCTGTTTTTT.